This T cell receptor beta chain was recorded in a study of blood T cell repertoires in COVID-19. Study as a whole: From the United States, Italy and Spain came samples of acute and convalescent COVID-19. Sources were T cells, B-cell-depleted T cells, or PBMCs; the material itself was cDNA or gDNA.

This clone came up a few times. Per the authors' pipeline: Cell counts per sample came from amplifying reference gene primers. Clones were sequenced by immunoSEQ multiplex PCR, and TCRdb holds only the in-frame ones, with some missing. That table is the source of V, J and clone size, and D and trimming were worked out from the DNA. The sample contains some 120,000 clones, around 82% of which appear only once. Germline-derived CDR1 and CDR2 are SGHNT and YENEEA. Trimming cost V 5 bases and J 2 bases; bases outside gene matches: 4. The CDR3 has 14 residues. Sequenced: peripheral blood. The sequence was obtained from a woman younger than 45 who had recovered from COVID-19. The chain carries TRBV11-3 and TRBJ2-7; 9 bases fit TRBD1. The CDR3 DNA sequence: TGTGCCAGCAGCCAAGGACAGGGGACCTACGAGCAGTACTTC. Encoded protein: CASSQGQGTYEQYF.